The entry that follows covers one T cell receptor (beta chain) sequence. The data originate from a study of blood T cell repertoires in COVID-19. Per the authors' pipeline: Reference gene primer amplification gave estimated nucleated cell counts. The data were produced by immunoSEQ multiplex PCR, yet TCRdb's version contains in-frame clones alone and is incomplete. The D gene and trimming were derived from the DNA, and the V and J assignments and clone size from that table. Of approximately 230,000 clones detected, 86% appear once; the ten largest clones hold approximately 1.7%. Germline CDR1 SEHNR, CDR2 FQNEAQ (reference sequence). The CDR3 is 14 amino acids. With V trimmed by 3 bases and J by 6 bases, 4 bases remained unmatched.

Material: PBMCs or T cells enriched from blood (not recorded which). The V and J genes are TRBV7-9 and TRBJ2-1, with 8 nucleotides matching TRBD1. The clonotype comes from a man aged 40-49 years who had recovered from COVID-19. The CDR3 DNA reads TGTGCCAGCAGCTTGGCCGGACAGGGCAATGAGCAGTTCTTC. It specifies CASSLAGQGNEQFF.